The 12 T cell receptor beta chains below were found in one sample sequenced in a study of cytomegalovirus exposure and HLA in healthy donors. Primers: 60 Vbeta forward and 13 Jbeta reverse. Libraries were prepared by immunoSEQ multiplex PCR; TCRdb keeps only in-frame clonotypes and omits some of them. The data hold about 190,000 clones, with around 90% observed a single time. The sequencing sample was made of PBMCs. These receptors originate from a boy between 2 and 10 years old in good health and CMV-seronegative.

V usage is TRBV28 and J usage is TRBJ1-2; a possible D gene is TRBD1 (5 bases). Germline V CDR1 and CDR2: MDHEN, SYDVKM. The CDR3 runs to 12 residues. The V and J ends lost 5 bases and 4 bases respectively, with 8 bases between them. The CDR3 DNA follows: TGTGCCAGCAGTGGGGGGGGCTATGGCTACACCTTC. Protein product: CASSGGGYGYTF.

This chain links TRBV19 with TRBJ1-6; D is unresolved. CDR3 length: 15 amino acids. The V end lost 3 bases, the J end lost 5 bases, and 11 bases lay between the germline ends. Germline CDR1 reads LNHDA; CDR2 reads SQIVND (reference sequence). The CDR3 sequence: CASSILPRDNSPLHF. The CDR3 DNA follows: TGTGCCAGTAGTATTCTTCCACGGGATAATTCACCCCTCCACTTT.

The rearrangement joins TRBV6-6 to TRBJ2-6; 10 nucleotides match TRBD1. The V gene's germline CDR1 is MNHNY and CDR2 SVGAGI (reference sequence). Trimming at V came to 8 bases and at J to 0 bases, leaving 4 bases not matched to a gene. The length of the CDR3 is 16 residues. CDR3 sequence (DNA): TGTGCCAGCTCCCGGGACAGGGGCTCTGGGGCCAACGTCCTGACTTTC. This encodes CASSRDRGSGANVLTF.

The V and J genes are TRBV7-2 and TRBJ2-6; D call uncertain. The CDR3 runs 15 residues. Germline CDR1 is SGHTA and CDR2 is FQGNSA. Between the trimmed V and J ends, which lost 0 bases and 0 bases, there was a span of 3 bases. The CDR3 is CASSLAISGANVLTF. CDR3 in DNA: TGTGCCAGCAGCTTAGCTATCTCTGGGGCCAACGTCCTGACTTTC.

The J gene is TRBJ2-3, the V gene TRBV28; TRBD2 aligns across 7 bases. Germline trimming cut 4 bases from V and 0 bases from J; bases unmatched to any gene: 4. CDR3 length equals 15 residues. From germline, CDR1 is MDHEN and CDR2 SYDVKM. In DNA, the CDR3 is TGTGCCAGCAGTTCGAGCGGGGCAAGCACAGATACGCAGTATTTT. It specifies CASSSSGASTDTQYF.

This CDR3 reads CASSAGLSQGNTIYF. CDR3 coding DNA: TGTGCCAGCAGCGCGGGTCTTAGCCAAGGAAACACCATATATTTT. The chain employs TRBV5-8 and TRBJ1-3; no firm D call. This CDR3 has 15 residues. The V gene lost 4 bases and the J gene lost 4 bases, with 15 bases spanning the gap. Looked up from germline, CDR1 is SGHTS and CDR2 is YDEGEE. Using reference TRBV5-8 and TRBJ1-3 for the parts outside the CDR3, the full variable domain is EAGVTQSPTHLIKTRGQQATLRCSPISGHTSVYWYQQALGLGLQFLLWYDEGEERNRGNFPPRFSGRQFPNYSSELNVNALELEDSALYLCASSAGLSQGNTIYFGEGSWLTVV.

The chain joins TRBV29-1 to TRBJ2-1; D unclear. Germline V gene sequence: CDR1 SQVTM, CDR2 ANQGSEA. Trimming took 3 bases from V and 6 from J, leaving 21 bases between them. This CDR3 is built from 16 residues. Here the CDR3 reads CSVDKAGQEPVNEQFF. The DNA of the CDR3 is TGCAGCGTTGATAAGGCTGGGCAGGAACCCGTCAATGAGCAGTTCTTC.

DNA of the CDR3: TGTGCCAGCAGATTGGGGGGGCCTAGCGACTTTTACACCGGGGAGCTGTTTTTT. This sequence encodes CASRLGGPSDFYTGELFF. The V call is TRBV14, the J call TRBJ2-2; D possibly corresponds to TRBD2 (7 bases). Between the trimmed V and J ends, which lost 6 bases and 3 bases, there was a span of 23 bases. The CDR3 runs to 18 residues. Per the germline V gene, CDR1 is SGHDN and CDR2 is FVKESK. Using reference TRBV14 and TRBJ2-2 for the parts outside the CDR3, the full variable domain is EAGVTQFPSHSVIEKGQTVTLRCDPISGHDNLYWYRRVMGKEIKFLLHFVKESKQDESGMPNNRFLAERTGGTYSTLKVQPAELEDSGVYFCASRLGGPSDFYTGELFFGEGSRLTVL.

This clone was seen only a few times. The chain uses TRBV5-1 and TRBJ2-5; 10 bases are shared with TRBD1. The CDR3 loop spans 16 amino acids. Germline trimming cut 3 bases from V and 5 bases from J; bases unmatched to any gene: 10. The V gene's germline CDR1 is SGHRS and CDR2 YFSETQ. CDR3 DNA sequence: TGCGCCAGCAGCTACTCCGGGACAGGGGATAGGGAGACCCAGTACTTC. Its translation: CASSYSGTGDRETQYF.

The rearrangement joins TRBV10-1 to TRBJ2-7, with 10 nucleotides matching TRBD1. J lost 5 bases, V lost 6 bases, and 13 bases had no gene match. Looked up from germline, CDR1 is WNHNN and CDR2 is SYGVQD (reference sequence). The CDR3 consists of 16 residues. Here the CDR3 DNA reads TGCGCCAGCAGCTCAATCGGACAGGGGGTCAGTCACGAGCAGTACTTC. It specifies CASSSIGQGVSHEQYF.

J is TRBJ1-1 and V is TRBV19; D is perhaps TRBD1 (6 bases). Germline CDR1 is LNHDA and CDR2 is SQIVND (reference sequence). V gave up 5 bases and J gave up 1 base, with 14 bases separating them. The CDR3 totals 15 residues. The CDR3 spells CASSARQVGNTEAFF. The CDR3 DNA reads TGTGCCAGTAGTGCGAGACAGGTCGGGAACACTGAAGCTTTCTTT.

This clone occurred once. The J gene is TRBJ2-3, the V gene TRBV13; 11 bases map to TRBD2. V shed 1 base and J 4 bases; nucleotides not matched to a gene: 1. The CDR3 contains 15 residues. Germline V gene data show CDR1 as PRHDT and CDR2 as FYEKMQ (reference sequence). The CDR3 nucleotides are TGTGCCAGCAGCTTAGTACTAGCGGGAGCAGATACGCAGTATTTT. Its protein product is CASSLVLAGADTQYF.